This T cell receptor (beta chain) was captured in a study of blood T cells in healthy people across ages. Findings of the study overall: Long-lived donors had more naive CD4+ cells and higher diversity than aged donors. Among T cells, TCR beta diversity per million cells dropped roughly linearly as age rose.

The V and J ends lost 5 bases and 7 bases respectively, with 8 bases between them. Germline V gene sequence: CDR1 SEHNR, CDR2 FQNEAQ (reference sequence). The CDR3 has 12 residues. A second PCR of 7 to 11 cycles used a sample-barcoded 5' primer and a J-beta primer mix. TCRdb called the 5' RACE reads again in MiXCR, with one record for every CDR3 protein. This sample has fewer than 1 million distinct CDR3 sequences, with roughly 44% found just once. Worth noting for this clonotype: The antigen is not known.

This sequence joins TRBV7-9 and TRBJ2-2, with D hard to call. Material: blood. This receptor was identified in a man aged 60 to 69 in good health. DNA for the CDR3: TGTGCCAGCAGCCATTCCAACGGGGAGCTGTTTTTT. Protein sequence: CASSHSNGELFF. Full variable domain (rest looked up from reference TRBV7-9 and TRBJ2-2): DTGVSQNPRHKITKRGQNVTFRCDPISEHNRLYWYRQTLGQGPEFLTYFQNEAQLEKSRLLSDRFSAERPKGSFSTLEIQRTEQGDSAMYLCASSHSNGELFFGEGSRLTVL.